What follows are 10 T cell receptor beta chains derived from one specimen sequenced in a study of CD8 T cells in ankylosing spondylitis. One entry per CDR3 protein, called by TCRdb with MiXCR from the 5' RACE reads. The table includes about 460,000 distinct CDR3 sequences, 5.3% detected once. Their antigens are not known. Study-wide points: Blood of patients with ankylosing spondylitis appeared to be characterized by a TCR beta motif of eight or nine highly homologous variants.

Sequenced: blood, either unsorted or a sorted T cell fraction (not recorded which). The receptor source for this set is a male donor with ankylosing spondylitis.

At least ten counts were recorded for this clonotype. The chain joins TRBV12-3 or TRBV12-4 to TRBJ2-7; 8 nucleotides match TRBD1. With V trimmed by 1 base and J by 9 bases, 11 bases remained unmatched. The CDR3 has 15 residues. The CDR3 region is CASSLGSAGGAGQYF. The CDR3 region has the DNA TGTGCCAGCAGTTTAGGTAGTGCAGGGGGCGCTGGGCAGTACTTC.

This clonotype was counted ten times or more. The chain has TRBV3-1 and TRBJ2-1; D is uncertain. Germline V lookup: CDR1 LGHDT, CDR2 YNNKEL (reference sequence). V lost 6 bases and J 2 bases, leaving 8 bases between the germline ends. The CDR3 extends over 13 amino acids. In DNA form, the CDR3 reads TGTGCCAGCAGGCCCTCCGCCTACAATGAGCAGTTCTTC. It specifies CASRPSAYNEQFF.

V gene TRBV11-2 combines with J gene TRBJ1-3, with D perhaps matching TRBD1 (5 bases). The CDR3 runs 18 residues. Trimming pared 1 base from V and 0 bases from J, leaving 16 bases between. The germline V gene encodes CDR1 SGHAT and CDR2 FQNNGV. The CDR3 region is CASSLGVGGTTSGNTIYF. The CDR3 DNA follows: TGTGCCAGCAGCTTAGGGGTGGGGGGAACAACCTCTGGAAACACCATATATTTT.

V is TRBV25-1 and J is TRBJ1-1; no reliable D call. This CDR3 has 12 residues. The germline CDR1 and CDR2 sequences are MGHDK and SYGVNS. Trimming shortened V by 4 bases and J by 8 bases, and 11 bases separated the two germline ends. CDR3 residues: CASSAHRTEAFF. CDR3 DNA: TGTGCCAGCAGTGCCCACCGCACAGAAGCTTTCTTT.

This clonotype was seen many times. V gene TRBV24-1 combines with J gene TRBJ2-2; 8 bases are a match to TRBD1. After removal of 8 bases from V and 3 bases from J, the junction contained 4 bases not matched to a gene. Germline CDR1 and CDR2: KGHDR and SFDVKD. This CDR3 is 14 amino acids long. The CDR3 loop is CATTPTGDTGELFF. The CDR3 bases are TGTGCCACCACCCCGACAGGGGACACCGGGGAGCTGTTTTTT.

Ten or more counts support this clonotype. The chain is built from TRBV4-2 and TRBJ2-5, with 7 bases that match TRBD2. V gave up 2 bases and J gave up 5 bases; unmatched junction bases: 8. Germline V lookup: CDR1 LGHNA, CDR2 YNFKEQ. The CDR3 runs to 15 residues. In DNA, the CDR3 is TGTGCCAGCAGCCAACCTTGGACGGGAGGCGAGACCCAGTACTTC. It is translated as CASSQPWTGGETQYF.

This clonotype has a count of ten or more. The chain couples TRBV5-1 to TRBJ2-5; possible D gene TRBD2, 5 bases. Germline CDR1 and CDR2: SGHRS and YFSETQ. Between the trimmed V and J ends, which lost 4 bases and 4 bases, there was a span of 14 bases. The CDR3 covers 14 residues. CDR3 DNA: TGCGCCAGCAGCCGAACTAGTCCCGGAGAGACCCAGTACTTC. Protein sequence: CASSRTSPGETQYF.

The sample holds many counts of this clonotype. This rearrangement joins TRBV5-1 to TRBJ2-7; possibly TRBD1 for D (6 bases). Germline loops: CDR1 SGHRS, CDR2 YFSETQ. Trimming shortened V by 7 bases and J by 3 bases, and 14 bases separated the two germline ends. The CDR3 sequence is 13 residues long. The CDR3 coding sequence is TGCGCCAGCCAAAGGCAGGGGAACTACGAGCAGTACTTC. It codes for CASQRQGNYEQYF.

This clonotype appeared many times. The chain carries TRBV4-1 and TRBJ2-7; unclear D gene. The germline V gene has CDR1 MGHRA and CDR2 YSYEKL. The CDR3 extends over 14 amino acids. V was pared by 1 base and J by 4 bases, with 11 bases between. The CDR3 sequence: CASSQVGPAYEQYF. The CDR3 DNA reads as TGCGCCAGCAGCCAAGTCGGGCCCGCGTACGAGCAGTACTTC.

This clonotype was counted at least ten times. The CDR3 loop is CASSHRATLGNEQFF. CDR3 in DNA: TGTGCCAGCAGTCACCGGGCCACGCTAGGCAATGAGCAGTTCTTC. The chain employs TRBV12-3 or TRBV12-4 and TRBJ2-1; the D is unclear. V lost 5 bases to trimming and J lost 6 bases, with 17 bases between them. The CDR3 sequence is 15 residues long.